This T cell receptor (beta chain) was sequenced in a study of blood T cell repertoires in COVID-19. As for the study in general: Acute and convalescent COVID-19 specimens originated in the United States, Italy and Spain. T cells, B-cell-depleted T cells, or PBMCs provided the cDNA or gDNA that served as material.

In the authors' methods: Researchers report that nucleated cell counts were estimated from reference gene primer amplification. Method: immunoSEQ multiplex PCR; TCRdb's copy keeps in-frame clones and lacks some. The DNA gave D and trimming, while V, J and clone size come from that table. Of 150,000 to 190,000 clones listed, around 80% are singletons. Germline loops: CDR1 SQVTM, CDR2 ANQGSEA. Trimming took 7 bases from V and 6 from J; bases not matched to a gene: 6. The CDR3 is made up of 13 amino acids. The V and J genes are TRBV29-1 and TRBJ1-2, with 12 bases matching TRBD1. This TCR derives from a woman aged 45-59 years with acute or convalescent COVID-19. Sequenced: peripheral blood. The CDR3: CSGGQGADNGYTF. The CDR3 DNA follows: TGCAGCGGGGGACAGGGGGCGGACAATGGCTACACCTTC. The entire variable domain, with the rest obtained from reference TRBV29-1 and TRBJ1-2, is as follows: SAVISQKPSRDICQRGTSLTIQCQVDSQVTMMFWYRQQPGQSLTLIATANQGSEATYESGFVIDKFPISRPNLTFSTLTVSNMSPEDSSIYLCSGGQGADNGYTFGSGTRLTVV.